These 2 T cell receptor beta chains came from one sample sequenced in a study of T cell responses to AZD1222 COVID-19 vaccine. The repertoire was sequenced with immunoSEQ multiplex PCR; TCRdb's copy has only in-frame clones and lacks some. Of 100,000 to 120,000 clones in the sample, around 90% were seen once. Source: peripheral blood, taken 28 days after the second AZD1222 dose. These receptors were collected from an adult who received the AZD1222 COVID-19 vaccine.

The V call is TRBV7-2, the J call TRBJ1-5; D possibly corresponds to TRBD1 (5 bases). The CDR3 loop spans 15 amino acids. Trimming took off 3 bases at V and 7 bases at J, with 16 bases between the two ends. CDR1 SGHTA and CDR2 FQGNSA come from the germline V gene. DNA of the CDR3: TGTGCCAGCAGCTTTGAGTCCCTGGAGGGGCAGCCCCAGCATTTT. It specifies CASSFESLEGQPQHF.

V and J are TRBV3-1 (or the pseudogene TRBV3-2) and TRBJ1-1; D is ambiguous. The CDR3 has 12 residues. The V gene's germline CDR1 is LGHDT and CDR2 YNNKEL (reference sequence). V lost 5 bases and J lost 5, with 9 bases in between. DNA for the CDR3: TGTGCCAGCAGCAACGGGTTTACTGAAGCTTTCTTT. Translation gives CASSNGFTEAFF.